Below, 31 T cell receptor beta chains from the same sample are listed, as sequenced in a study of T cell repertoires in cytomegalovirus infection. MiXCR, applied by TCRdb to the reads, yields one record per CDR3 protein. The sample carries approximately 910,000 distinct CDR3 sequences, about a third recorded once. Their recognized antigens are unknown. The sequenced sample was cultured CD8+ T cells from PBMCs, obtained from culture after CMV antigen stimulation. Source of these receptors: a human donor in good health (CMV status not recorded). Some clones in this sample may be carry-over from other donors' samples.

Of note for this clonotype: Just one base apart from a much larger clone, this may be a read error. The chain carries TRBV7-9 and TRBJ2-1, with D maybe TRBD1 (6 bases). The germline V gene has CDR1 SEHNR and CDR2 FQNEAQ (reference sequence). V lost 5 bases and J lost 1, with 21 bases in between. There are 18 residues in the CDR3. The CDR3 DNA sequence: TGTGCCAGCAGCAACTCGGACAGTAACCAAGGGTCCTACAATGAGCAGTTCTTC. Encoded protein: CASSNSDSNQGSYNEQFF.

The genes are TRBV6-6 and TRBJ2-1; no clear D. V lost 7 bases and J lost 0, with 10 bases in between. CDR1 and CDR2 (germline): MNHNY, SVGAGI (reference sequence). The CDR3 loop spans 14 amino acids. The CDR3 reads CASTIATSYNEQFF. The DNA for the CDR3 is TGTGCCAGCACAATTGCCACCTCCTACAATGAGCAGTTCTTC.

This sequence joins TRBV6-5 and TRBJ2-3; no definite D call. CDR1 and CDR2 from the germline V gene are MNHEY and SVGAGI. The CDR3 contains 11 residues. The CDR3 bases are TGTGCGATTAGCATGGGGGATACGCAGTATTTT. Translated, it gives CAISMGDTQYF.

The chain uses TRBV9 and TRBJ1-5; 9 bases map to TRBD1. Germline CDR1 and CDR2: SGDLS and YYNGEE. The ends lost 3 bases at V and 5 bases at J; junction bases unmatched: 6. The CDR3 runs 15 residues. DNA for the CDR3: TGTGCCAGCAGCGCGCATGGGACAGGGTATCAGCCCCAGCATTTT. This encodes CASSAHGTGYQPQHF.

This clonotype was seen many times. The chain is built from TRBV7-6 and TRBJ1-2; 10 nucleotides agree with TRBD1. After removal of 5 bases from V and 4 bases from J, the junction contained 7 bases not matched to a gene. This CDR3 is 15 amino acids long. Germline lookup yields CDR1 SGHVS and CDR2 FNYEAQ. The CDR3 loop reads CASSPGQGSSYGYTF. The CDR3 DNA sequence: TGTGCCAGCAGCCCGGGACAGGGGAGTAGCTATGGCTACACCTTC. Based on the CDR3 plus reference TRBV7-6 and TRBJ1-2, the full variable domain is GAGVSQSPRYKVTKRGQDVALRCDPISGHVSLYWYRQALGQGPEFLTYFNYEAQQDKSGLPNDRFSAERPEGSISTLTIQRTEQRDSAMYRCASSPGQGSSYGYTFGSGTRLTVV.

V is TRBV9 and J is TRBJ2-1; D is possibly TRBD2 (5 bases). CDR3 length: 13 residues. Germline V lookup: CDR1 SGDLS, CDR2 YYNGEE. The V end lost 0 bases, the J end lost 9 bases, and 10 bases lay between the germline ends. The CDR3 spells CASSVDGGGEQFF. DNA of the CDR3: TGTGCCAGCAGCGTAGATGGAGGCGGTGAGCAGTTCTTC. The full variable domain, its missing parts supplied by reference TRBV9 and TRBJ2-1, is DSGVTQTPKHLITATGQRVTLRCSPRSGDLSVYWYQQSLDQGLQFLIQYYNGEERAKGNILERFSAQQFPDLHSELNLSSLELGDSALYFCASSVDGGGEQFFGPGTRLTVL.

This clonotype was detected many times. The gene calls are TRBV7-9 and TRBJ2-2; D is possibly TRBD2 (5 bases). CDR1 is SEHNR, CDR2 FQNEAQ, per germline (reference sequence). V lost 6 bases to trimming and J lost 6 bases, with 5 bases between them. The CDR3 length is 11 residues. Here the CDR3 reads CASRRAGELFF. Here the CDR3 DNA reads TGTGCCAGCAGGAGGGCCGGGGAGCTGTTTTTT.

The table lists this clonotype with many counts. The rearrangement joins TRBV7-2 to TRBJ2-1; tentative D call: TRBD1 (5 bases). Germline V lookup: CDR1 SGHTA, CDR2 FQGNSA. Trimming cost V 7 bases and J 7 bases, with 23 bases left between them. There are 16 residues in the CDR3. The CDR3 region has the DNA TGTGCCAGCATCAACTCAGAGACTCGCTACAGGAATGAGCAGTTCTTC. Protein product: CASINSETRYRNEQFF.

A few counts support this clonotype. This chain connects TRBV29-1 to TRBJ1-2; D gene ambiguous. Germline CDR1 SQVTM, CDR2 ANQGSEA. CDR3 length: 17 amino acids. With 3 bases removed from V and 4 bases from J, the gap between germline ends came to 24 bases. The CDR3 sequence is CSVETALKKDPGYGYTF. The CDR3 coding sequence is TGCAGCGTTGAGACGGCCCTGAAGAAGGATCCAGGCTATGGCTACACCTTC.

CDR3 in amino acids: CSARWRGGGYEQYV. In DNA, the CDR3 is TGCAGTGCTAGATGGAGGGGCGGAGGCTACGAGCAGTACGTC. The chain joins TRBV20-1 to TRBJ2-7, with D perhaps matching TRBD2 (6 bases). Germline loops: CDR1 DFQATT, CDR2 SNEGSKA (reference sequence). The CDR3 totals 14 residues. V was shortened by 2 bases and J by 3 bases, with 14 bases between the two germline ends.

V and J are TRBV20-1 and TRBJ2-3; 7 bases line up with TRBD2. V lost 1 base and J lost 3; bases outside the gene matches: 7. Germline CDR1 reads DFQATT; CDR2 reads SNEGSKA (reference sequence). The length of the CDR3 is 15 residues. CDR3 sequence: CSARVSGGGTDTQYF. Here the CDR3 DNA reads TGCAGTGCTAGAGTCTCGGGGGGAGGTACAGATACGCAGTATTTT.

This clonotype is a singleton in its sample. The genes are TRBV27 and TRBJ1-3; D not resolved. Germline CDR1 and CDR2: MNHEY and SMNVEV (reference sequence). Trimming stripped 5 bases from V and 0 bases from J, with 8 bases between. The CDR3 is 14 residues long. The CDR3 region is CASSPSSSGNTIYF. The DNA for the CDR3 is TGTGCCAGCAGTCCCTCGAGCTCTGGAAACACCATATATTTT.

CDR3: CSVRWGYEQYF. CDR3 DNA: TGCAGCGTTCGATGGGGATACGAGCAGTACTTC. The J gene is TRBJ2-7, the V gene TRBV29-1, with D unclear. Germline-derived CDR1 and CDR2 are SQVTM and ANQGSEA. V was pared by 5 bases and J by 4 bases, with 9 bases between. This CDR3 region has 11 residues.

The V gene is TRBV6-6, the J gene TRBJ1-2; 8 bases are shared with TRBD1. This CDR3 is built from 14 residues. Germline CDR1 and CDR2: MNHNY and SVGAGI (reference sequence). V was pared by 7 bases and J by 7 bases, with 11 bases of the junction left unmatched. CDR3 sequence: CASTSRTGSFGYTF. The CDR3 DNA reads TGTGCCAGCACCTCCCGGACAGGGTCCTTTGGCTACACCTTC.

The chain employs TRBV27 and TRBJ2-7; possibly TRBD2 for D (5 bases). CDR1 and CDR2 from the germline V gene are MNHEY and SMNVEV (reference sequence). CDR3 length: 12 residues. The V gene lost 8 bases and the J gene lost 5 bases, with 13 bases spanning the gap. The CDR3 coding sequence is TGTGCCAGCGGCAAGCGGTCTCACGAGCAGTACGTC. Its protein product is CASGKRSHEQYV.

The rearrangement links TRBV29-1 to TRBJ2-1, with 10 bases fitting TRBD1. V lost 1 base, J lost 4 bases, and 10 bases stayed unmatched. The CDR3 loop spans 17 amino acids. Germline loops: CDR1 SQVTM, CDR2 ANQGSEA. This chain's CDR3 is CSVEGLGRTGGYNEQFF. CDR3 bases: TGCAGCGTTGAAGGGCTCGGGCGGACAGGGGGATACAATGAGCAGTTCTTC.

This clonotype occurred many times. The J gene is TRBJ2-7, the V gene TRBV7-2; 14 bases are a match to TRBD2. The CDR3 has 15 amino acids. V gave up 5 bases and J gave up 7 bases; unmatched junction bases: 7. CDR1 and CDR2 from the germline V gene are SGHTA and FQGNSA. The CDR3 region has the DNA TGTGCCAGCAGCCACCGGACTAGCGGGGGGTGGGAGCAGTACTTC. It translates to CASSHRTSGGWEQYF. The full variable domain, its missing parts supplied by reference TRBV7-2 and TRBJ2-7, is GAGVSQSPSNKVTEKGKDVELRCDPISGHTALYWYRQSLGQGLEFLIYFQGNSAPDKSGLPSDRFSAERTGGSVSTLTIQRTQQEDSAVYLCASSHRTSGGWEQYFGPGTRLTVT.

This clonotype was detected a few times. The rearrangement joins TRBV10-1 to TRBJ2-1; no clear D. This CDR3 has 13 amino acids. The V gene lost 2 bases and the J gene lost 9 bases, with 11 bases spanning the gap. CDR1 and CDR2 from the germline V gene are WNHNN and SYGVQD (reference sequence). CDR3 residues: CASSEMPPGEQFF. CDR3 DNA: TGCGCCAGCAGTGAGATGCCCCCGGGTGAGCAGTTCTTC.

The J gene is TRBJ2-2, the V gene TRBV19, with 9 positions matching TRBD1. CDR1 is LNHDA, CDR2 SQIVND, per germline (reference sequence). With V trimmed by 6 bases and J by 6 bases, 11 bases remained unmatched. CDR3 length equals 16 residues. The CDR3 sequence is CASSPNRGRMSGELFF. DNA of the CDR3: TGTGCCAGTAGCCCTAACAGGGGGCGTATGTCCGGGGAGCTGTTTTTT.

Details on this clonotype: The junction shows a germline mismatch at one end, possibly a read error. The CDR3 loop is CASSLSLAGSEQFF. The CDR3 DNA sequence: TGTGCCAGCAGCTTATCCCTAGCGGGGAGTGAGCAGTTCTTC. The rearrangement links TRBV5-3 to TRBJ2-1; 9 nucleotides agree with TRBD2. TRBV5-3 is recorded as an ORF, its role being uncertain. The CDR3 contains 14 residues.

V gene TRBV19 combines with J gene TRBJ2-1; 10 bases line up with TRBD2. The germline CDR1 and CDR2 sequences are LNHDA and SQIVND (reference sequence). After removal of 2 bases from V and 15 bases from J, the junction contained 7 bases not matched to a gene. The CDR3 runs to 13 residues. As DNA, the CDR3 is TGTGCCAGTAGTATACTAGCGGGGGCCGCGTGGTTCTTC. Encoded protein: CASSILAGAAWFF.

This clonotype was seen more than once but under ten times. The V gene is TRBV28, the J gene TRBJ1-5; no reliable D call. The ends were cut back, 3 bases at V and 0 bases at J, with 6 bases in the middle. The CDR3 is made up of 14 amino acids. Germline assignment: CDR1 MDHEN and CDR2 SYDVKM. CDR3 nucleotide sequence: TGTGCCAGCAGTTTGACGAATAGCAATCAGCCCCAGCATTTT. Its protein product is CASSLTNSNQPQHF.

The genes are TRBV9 and TRBJ2-3, with D perhaps TRBD2 (6 bases). V was shortened by 0 bases and J by 1 base, with 9 bases between the two germline ends. This CDR3 is 15 amino acids long. Germline lookup yields CDR1 SGDLS and CDR2 YYNGEE. The CDR3 protein is CASSVEGEGTDTQYF. The CDR3 DNA is TGTGCCAGCAGCGTAGAAGGGGAGGGCACAGATACGCAGTATTTT.

This chain connects TRBV19 to TRBJ2-2; D call uncertain. Trimming took off 7 bases at V and 5 bases at J, with 14 bases between the two ends. The CDR3 totals 14 residues. Germline CDR1 LNHDA, CDR2 SQIVND (reference sequence). The CDR3 bases are TGTGCCAGTACGGGTTTCGGAAATACCGGGGAGCTGTTTTTT. It encodes CASTGFGNTGELFF.

V usage is TRBV14 and J usage is TRBJ1-1; TRBD1 agrees at 7 bases. V dropped 4 bases and J dropped 5; count of bases not matched to a gene: 10. The length of the CDR3 is 15 residues. Germline lookup yields CDR1 SGHDN and CDR2 FVKESK. The CDR3 is CASSPKDRIRTEAFF. The CDR3 nucleotides read TGTGCCAGCAGCCCAAAGGACAGGATAAGGACTGAAGCTTTCTTT.

The gene calls are TRBV6-5 and TRBJ1-6; tentative D call: TRBD1 (6 bases). CDR3 length equals 16 residues. Per the germline V gene, CDR1 is MNHEY and CDR2 is SVGAGI. V was cut by 0 bases and J by 7 bases, with 13 bases left in between. The CDR3 bases are TGTGCCAGCAGTTACTCAAATACAGGGATCAATTCACCCCTCCACTTT. This translates into CASSYSNTGINSPLHF.

This clonotype has ten or more counts. V and J are TRBV12-3 or TRBV12-4 and TRBJ2-3; D unclear. The ends were cut back, 6 bases at V and 6 bases at J, with 10 bases in the middle. This CDR3 is 12 amino acids long. The CDR3 sequence is CASSPIPDTQYF. The CDR3 region has the DNA TGTGCCAGCAGCCCGATCCCGGATACGCAGTATTTT.

The chain uses TRBV29-1 and TRBJ2-2; D is uncertain. The germline gives CDR1 SQVTM, CDR2 ANQGSEA. The CDR3 extends over 12 amino acids. V gave up 4 bases and J gave up 4 bases, with 7 bases separating them. The CDR3 reads CSVAYGTGELFF. In DNA, the CDR3 is TGCAGCGTTGCGTATGGCACCGGGGAGCTGTTTTTT.

V usage is TRBV10-3 and J usage is TRBJ2-3, with TRBD2 matching 9 bases. Trimming took 2 bases from V and 5 from J; bases not matched to a gene: 8. Per germline, CDR1 ENHRY and CDR2 SYGVKD. The CDR3 is made up of 16 amino acids. CDR3: CAISEQGGGAQDTQYF. CDR3 nucleotide sequence: TGTGCCATCAGTGAGCAAGGCGGGGGGGCTCAAGATACGCAGTATTTT.

This rearrangement joins TRBV4-2 to TRBJ2-1; perhaps TRBD2 as D (7 bases). This CDR3 region has 16 residues. The ends were cut back, 0 bases at V and 5 bases at J, with 14 bases in the middle. The V gene's germline CDR1 is LGHNA and CDR2 YNFKEQ. This chain's CDR3 is CASSQDNGGLDNEQFF. CDR3 coding DNA: TGTGCCAGCAGCCAAGATAACGGGGGGCTAGACAATGAGCAGTTCTTC.

The J gene is TRBJ2-1, the V gene TRBV5-8; D uncertain. Germline V gives CDR1 SGHTS, CDR2 YDEGEE. This CDR3 contains 13 residues. The germline V and J ends were trimmed by 4 bases and 13 bases, with 18 bases remaining between them. CDR3 region: CASSPPPRDSQFF. The DNA of the CDR3 is TGTGCCAGCAGCCCGCCCCCCCGAGACTCCCAGTTCTTC.